This TCR beta chain stems from a study of CD8 T cells in ankylosing spondylitis. TCRdb reprocessed the 5' RACE reads via MiXCR and lists one record per CDR3 protein. The repertoire holds approximately 260,000 distinct CDR3 sequences, with over 15% as singletons. With 4 bases removed from V and 4 bases from J, the gap between germline ends came to 12 bases. The CDR3 consists of 14 residues. CDR1 is SGHRS and CDR2 is YFSETQ in the germline V gene. The receptor comes from a male donor with ankylosing spondylitis or in good health (not recorded which). Sequences were obtained from blood, either unsorted or a sorted T cell fraction (not recorded which). The chain uses TRBV5-1 and TRBJ2-1, with D tentatively TRBD1 or TRBD2 (7 bases each). The CDR3 DNA sequence: TGCGCCAGCAGCGGGGGGGACAGTTACAATGAGCAGTTCTTC. Its protein product is CASSGGDSYNEQFF.